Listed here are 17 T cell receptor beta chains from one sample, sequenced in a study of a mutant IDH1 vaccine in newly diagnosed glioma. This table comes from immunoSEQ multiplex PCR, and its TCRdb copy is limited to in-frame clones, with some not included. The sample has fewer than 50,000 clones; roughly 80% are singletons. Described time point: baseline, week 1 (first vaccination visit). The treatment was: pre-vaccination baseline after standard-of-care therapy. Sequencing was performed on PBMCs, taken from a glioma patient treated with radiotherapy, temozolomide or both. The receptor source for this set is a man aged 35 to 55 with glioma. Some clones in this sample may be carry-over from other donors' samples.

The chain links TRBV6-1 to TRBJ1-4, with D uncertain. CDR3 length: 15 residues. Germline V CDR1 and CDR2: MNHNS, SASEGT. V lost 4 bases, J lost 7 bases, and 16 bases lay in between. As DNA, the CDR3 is TGTGCCAGCAGTGGTTTGTTAGGGCCCGCTGAAAAACTGTTTTTT. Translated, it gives CASSGLLGPAEKLFF.

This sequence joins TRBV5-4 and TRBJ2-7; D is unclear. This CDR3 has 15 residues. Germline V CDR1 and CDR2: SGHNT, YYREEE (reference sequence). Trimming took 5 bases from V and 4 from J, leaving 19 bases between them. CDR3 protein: CASSLGPTQGYEQYF. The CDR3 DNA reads TGTGCCAGCAGTCTCGGACCAACTCAAGGGTACGAGCAGTACTTC. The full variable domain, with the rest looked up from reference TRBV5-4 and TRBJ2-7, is ETGVTQSPTHLIKTRGQQVTLRCSSQSGHNTVSWYQQALGQGPQFIFQYYREEENGRGNFPPRFSGLQFPNYSSELNVNALELDDSALYLCASSLGPTQGYEQYFGPGTRLTVT.

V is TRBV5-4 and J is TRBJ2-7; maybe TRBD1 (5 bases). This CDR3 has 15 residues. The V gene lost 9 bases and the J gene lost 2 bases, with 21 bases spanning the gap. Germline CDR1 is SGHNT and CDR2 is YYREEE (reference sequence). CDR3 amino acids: CAISLGPGGAYEQYF. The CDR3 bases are TGTGCCATATCGTTGGGGCCCGGTGGTGCCTACGAGCAGTACTTC. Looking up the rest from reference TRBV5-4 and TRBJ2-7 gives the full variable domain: ETGVTQSPTHLIKTRGQQVTLRCSSQSGHNTVSWYQQALGQGPQFIFQYYREEENGRGNFPPRFSGLQFPNYSSELNVNALELDDSALYLCAISLGPGGAYEQYFGPGTRLTVT.

The CDR3 spells CASSSQTGGLETQYF. The DNA of the CDR3 is TGTGCCAGCAGTTCTCAGACAGGGGGCCTGGAGACCCAGTACTTC. The chain employs TRBV7-2 and TRBJ2-5; 10 positions match TRBD1. V lost 6 bases, J lost 5 bases, and 9 bases stayed unmatched. Germline V gene data show CDR1 as SGHTA and CDR2 as FQGNSA. The CDR3 is 15 residues long.

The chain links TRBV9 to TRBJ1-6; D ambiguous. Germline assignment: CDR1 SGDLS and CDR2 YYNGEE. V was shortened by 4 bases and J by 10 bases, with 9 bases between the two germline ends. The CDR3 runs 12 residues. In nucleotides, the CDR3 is TGTGCCAGCAGCCCCACGGGGTCACCCCTCCACTTT. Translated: CASSPTGSPLHF.

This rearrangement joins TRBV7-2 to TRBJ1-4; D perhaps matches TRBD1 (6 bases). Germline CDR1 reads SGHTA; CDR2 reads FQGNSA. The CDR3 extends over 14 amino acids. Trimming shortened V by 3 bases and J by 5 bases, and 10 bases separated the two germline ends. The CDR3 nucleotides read TGTGCCAGCAGCTTCACAGGGATAAATGAAAAACTGTTTTTT. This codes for CASSFTGINEKLFF.

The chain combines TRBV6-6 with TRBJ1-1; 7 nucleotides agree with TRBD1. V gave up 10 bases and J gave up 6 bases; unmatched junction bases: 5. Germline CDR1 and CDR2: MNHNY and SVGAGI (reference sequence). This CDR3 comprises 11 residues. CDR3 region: CAIQGVPEAFF. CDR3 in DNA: TGTGCCATCCAGGGGGTCCCTGAAGCTTTCTTT.

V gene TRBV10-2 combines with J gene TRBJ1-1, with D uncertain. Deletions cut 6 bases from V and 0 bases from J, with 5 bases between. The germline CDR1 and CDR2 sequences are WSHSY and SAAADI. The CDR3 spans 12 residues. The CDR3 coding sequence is TGCGCCAGCAGGTCTTTGAACACTGAAGCTTTCTTT. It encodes CASRSLNTEAFF.

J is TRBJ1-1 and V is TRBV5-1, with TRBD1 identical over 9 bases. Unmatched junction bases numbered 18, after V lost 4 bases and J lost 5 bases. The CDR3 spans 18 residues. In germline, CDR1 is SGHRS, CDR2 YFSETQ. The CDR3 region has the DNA TGCGCCAGCAGCCCACTCCTCTTGGACAGGGGAACGGGAACTGAAGCTTTCTTT. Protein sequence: CASSPLLLDRGTGTEAFF.

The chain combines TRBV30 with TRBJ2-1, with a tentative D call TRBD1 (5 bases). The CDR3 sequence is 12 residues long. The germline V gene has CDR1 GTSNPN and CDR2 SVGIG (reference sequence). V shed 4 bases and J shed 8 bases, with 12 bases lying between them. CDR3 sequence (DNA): TGTGCCTGGACGAAGGGGCCCCATGAGCAGTTCTTC. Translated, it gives CAWTKGPHEQFF.

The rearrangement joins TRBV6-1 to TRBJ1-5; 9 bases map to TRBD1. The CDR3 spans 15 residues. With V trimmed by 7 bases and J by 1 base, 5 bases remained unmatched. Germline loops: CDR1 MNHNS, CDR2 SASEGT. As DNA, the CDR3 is TGTGCCAGCACTGGACAGGGGTCGAGCAATCAGCCCCAGCATTTT. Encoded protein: CASTGQGSSNQPQHF.

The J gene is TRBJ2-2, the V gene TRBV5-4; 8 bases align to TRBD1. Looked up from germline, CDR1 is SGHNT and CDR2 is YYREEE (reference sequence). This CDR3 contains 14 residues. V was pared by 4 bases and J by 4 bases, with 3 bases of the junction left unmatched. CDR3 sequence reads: CASSTGQATGELFF. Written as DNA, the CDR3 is TGTGCCAGCAGCACGGGACAGGCCACCGGGGAGCTGTTTTTT.

The CDR3 is CASTESGPTRGNEQFF. The DNA for the CDR3 is TGTGCCAGCACGGAAAGCGGGCCTACTCGGGGGAATGAGCAGTTCTTC. This sequence joins TRBV28 and TRBJ2-1, with D tentatively TRBD2 (6 bases). Germline loops: CDR1 MDHEN, CDR2 SYDVKM. V lost 7 bases and J 7 bases, leaving 23 bases between the germline ends. The CDR3 consists of 16 residues. Based on the CDR3 plus reference TRBV28 and TRBJ2-1, the full variable domain is DVKVTQSSRYLVKRTGEKVFLECVQDMDHENMFWYRQDPGLGLRLIYFSYDVKMKEKGDIPEGYSVSREKKERFSLILESASTNQTSMYLCASTESGPTRGNEQFFGPGTRLTVL.

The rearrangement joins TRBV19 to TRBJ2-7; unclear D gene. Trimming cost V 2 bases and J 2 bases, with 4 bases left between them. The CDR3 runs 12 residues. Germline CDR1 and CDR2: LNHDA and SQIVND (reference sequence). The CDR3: CASSITPYEQYF. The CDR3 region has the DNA TGTGCCAGTAGTATAACTCCCTACGAGCAGTACTTC.

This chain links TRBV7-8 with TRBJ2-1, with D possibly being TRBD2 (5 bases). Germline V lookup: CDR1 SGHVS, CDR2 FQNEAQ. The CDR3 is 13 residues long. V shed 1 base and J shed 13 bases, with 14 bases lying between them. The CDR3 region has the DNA TGTGCCAGCAGCTTAGACGGGGATCGAAGCCAGTTCTTC. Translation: CASSLDGDRSQFF.

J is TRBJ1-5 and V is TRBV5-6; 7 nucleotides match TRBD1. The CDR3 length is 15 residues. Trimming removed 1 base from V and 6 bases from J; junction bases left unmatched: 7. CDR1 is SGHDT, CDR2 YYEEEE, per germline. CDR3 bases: TGTGCCAGCAGCTTGTTTGACAGGGATTCTCAGCCCCAGCATTTT. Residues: CASSLFDRDSQPQHF. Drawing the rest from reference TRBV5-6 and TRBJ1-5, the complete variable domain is DAGVTQSPTHLIKTRGQQVTLRCSPKSGHDTVSWYQQALGQGPQFIFQYYEEEERQRGNFPDRFSGHQFPNYSSELNVNALLLGDSALYLCASSLFDRDSQPQHFGDGTRLSIL.

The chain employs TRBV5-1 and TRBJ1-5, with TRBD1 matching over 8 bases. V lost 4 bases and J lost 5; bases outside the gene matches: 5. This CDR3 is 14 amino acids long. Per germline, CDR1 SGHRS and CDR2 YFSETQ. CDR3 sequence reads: CASSVQGGDQPQHF. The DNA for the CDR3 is TGCGCCAGCAGCGTACAGGGGGGAGATCAGCCCCAGCATTTT.